This TCR beta chain was obtained from a study of ipilimumab plus nivolumab after autologous stem cell transplantation (dated by TCRdb to the early 2020s). About the investigation overall: The median number of doses that trial patients received was 5 for ipilimumab and under 10 for nivolumab. Both primary refractory and relapsed disease were represented in the DLBCL cohort, where 18-month progression-free survival was around 84% and 29%, respectively. The trial enrolled patients with high-risk diffuse large B cell lymphoma, mature T cell lymphoma, or multiple myeloma undergoing autologous transplant. Approximately 35 patients made up the trial's intent-to-treat population.

Looking up the germline V gene yields CDR1 KGHSH and CDR2 LQKENI. The CDR3 holds 14 amino acids from the cysteine to the phenylalanine. Only the CDR3 portion is preserved as DNA: 42 bases, with reading frame beginning at the first base. V loses 3 bases, J loses 2 bases, and the germline ends lie 10 bases apart. With regard to this clone: Its antigen is still unknown. Base qualities were left out, and no much larger clone turns up one base away.

Checkpoint therapy began 14 to 28 days after autologous transplant, with ipilimumab given at 1 mg/kg intravenously on day 1 of selected weeks. Nivolumab was administered at 3 mg/kg intravenously on day 1 of weeks 1, 4, 7, 10, and every two weeks through week 26. This Phase Ib clinical trial tested ipilimumab plus nivolumab, a combined checkpoint inhibition, as consolidation after autologous stem cell transplantation. Libraries came from the immunoSEQ multiplex PCR assay. This is the immuneACCESS table as TCRdb keeps it, with only in-frame sequences that have V and J called. A part of the clones is gone; compared with another copy, unresolved V genes explain less than half, and the rest is unexplained. The sample data list around 21,000 clones, and around 81% of these were observed just once. Of the sample, roughly 7.5% falls within the top ten clones. General study outcomes and caveats: The authors concluded that combined checkpoint inhibition appeared tolerable when used as consolidation after transplant. The authors stated that profiles of the T cell receptor repertoire, regulatory T cell phenotype and gut microbiota provided a biologic rationale for studying this approach further.

The TCR comes from a male donor with diffuse large B-cell lymphoma. The V and J genes are TRBV18 and TRBJ1-2; perhaps TRBD1 is the D gene, with 5 bases matching. The input for sequencing was PBMCs, taken in a trial of ipilimumab plus nivolumab as post-transplant consolidation. The CDR3 reads as follows: CASSPSGGNYGYTF. The nucleotide sequence reads as follows: TGTGCCAGCTCACCCAGCGGGGGGAACTATGGCTACACCTTC.